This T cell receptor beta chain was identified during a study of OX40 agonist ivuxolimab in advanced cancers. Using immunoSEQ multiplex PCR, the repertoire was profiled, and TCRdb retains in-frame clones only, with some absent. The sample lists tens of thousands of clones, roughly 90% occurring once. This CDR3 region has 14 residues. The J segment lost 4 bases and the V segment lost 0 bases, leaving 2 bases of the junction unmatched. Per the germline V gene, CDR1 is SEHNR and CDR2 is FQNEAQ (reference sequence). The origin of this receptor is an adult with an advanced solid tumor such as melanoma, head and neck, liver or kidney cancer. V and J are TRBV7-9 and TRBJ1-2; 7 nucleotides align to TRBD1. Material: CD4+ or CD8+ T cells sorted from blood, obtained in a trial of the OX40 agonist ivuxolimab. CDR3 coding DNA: TGTGCCAGCAGCTTAGCGGGACAGACCTATGGCTACACCTTC. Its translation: CASSLAGQTYGYTF.